The T cell receptor beta chain described here comes from a study of CD8 T cells in Susac syndrome (dated by TCRdb to between 2017 and 2020). Broadly, across the study: The study used repertoire sequencing to test whether antigen drove CD8+ T cell activation and differentiation in Susac syndrome. The study compared CD8+ T cell repertoire clonality among 12 healthy donors, approximately 14 Susac syndrome patients and about 16 multiple sclerosis patients. What the authors observed across the whole study: The study acknowledged that relatively few individuals were included in the TCR sequencing and HLA analysis.

About this clonotype itself: This clone's antigen is unknown. Base quality data are lacking; no much larger clone is found one base away.

RNA was extracted with the RNeasy kit and roughly 0.45 to 1 ug was reverse transcribed using random hexamers. The immunoSEQ multiplex PCR assay, covering 54 Vbeta and 13 Jbeta segments, was used to amplify TCR beta CDR3 regions. Bias from PCR amplification was corrected by using a synthetic template baseline for primer optimization and for computational correction. The study's processing was this. Reads were annotated to V, D and J genes according to IMGT and were analyzed with immunoSEQ Analyzer, with only productive sequences retained. Clonality was calculated as one minus the Shannon entropy normalized by log2 of the number of productive unique sequences. For each patient and control, public and private clones were evaluated among the 100 most prevalent clones. Clones were defined as Susac-specific when absent from the healthy and MS cohorts, from about 970 published viral clones and from other ImmuneACCESS disease sequences. The public sequencing data were trimmed at Q25 with fastp and processed into clonotypes with MiXCR by TCRdb, which kept only in-frame beta chains. Each CDR3 protein gets just one entry, which takes the most common genes and DNA from the rows behind it. It is TCRdb's table, rather than the study itself, that gives the V and J calls and clone size. Counted in this sample were about 150,000 distinct CDR3 sequences; approximately 96% of them appeared once. 0.2% to 0.25% of the sample lies in the top ten.

V and J are trimmed by 3 bases and 0 bases, and the gene matches miss 4 bases of the junction. Based on the germline V gene, the CDR1 and CDR2 sequences are LGHNA and YSLEER. CDR3 length: 15 amino acids, cysteine to phenylalanine. Only the CDR3 DNA is retained, 45 bases long and in frame from the first base. Peripheral blood CD8+ and CD4+ T cells from healthy donors, Susac syndrome patients and multiple sclerosis patients were profiled by high-throughput TCR beta sequencing. Treatment-naive patients with stable or active relapsing-remitting disease fulfilling revised McDonald criteria were used as multiple sclerosis controls. Bulk CD8+ and CD4+ T cells were purified magnetically by negative isolation, whereas CD8+ TEMRA cells were enriched by FACS. Blood was collected in EDTA tubes and processed within 24 hours, with PBMCs isolated through density gradient centrifugation. PBMCs destined for TCR sequencing were cryopreserved in liquid nitrogen and later thawed in a 37 °C water bath. Purity of sorted or isolated CD4+, CD8+ and CD8+ TEMRA cells was at least 90%.

This sequence uses TRBV4-3 and TRBJ2-7; 8 of the junction bases match TRBD2. The sequence was collected from a human donor with multiple sclerosis. Sequencing was done on a sample of CD8+ T cells from PBMCs. In nucleotides, the sequence is TGCGCCAGCAGCCACGCGGGGGGTTCCTCCTACGAGCAGTACTTC. This sequence encodes CASSHAGGSSYEQYF.